The source of this T cell receptor (beta chain) is a study of T cell repertoires in cytomegalovirus infection. In TCRdb, the reads were re-called with MiXCR into one record per CDR3 protein. The table records approximately 390,000 distinct CDR3 sequences, approximately 30% of them present only once. A remark on this clonotype: Its antigen is undetermined.

The ends were cut back, 1 base at V and 0 bases at J, with 10 bases in the middle. CDR3 length: 16 amino acids. Germline CDR1 and CDR2: SEHNR and FQNEAQ (reference sequence). The sequence derives from a human donor in good health (CMV status not recorded). Some clones in this sample may be carry-over from other donors' samples. The V and J genes are TRBV7-9 and TRBJ1-5; D remains ambiguous. The material sequenced was cultured PBMCs, taken from culture after CMV antigen stimulation. CDR3 in DNA: TGTGCCAGCAGCTTAGTCGAGGGATATAGCAATCAGCCCCAGCATTTT. It is translated as CASSLVEGYSNQPQHF.